Detailed here is one TCR beta chain. Its cognate antigen is unknown. This sample also contains other DNA sequences that code for the same CDR3. The data are from a study of PD-1 blockade in classical Hodgkin lymphoma. Regarding the study as a whole: A significant rise in TCR diversity was seen by C4D1 for CD4+ cells but not for CD8+ cells. According to reports, newly diagnosed patients had lower baseline TCR diversity than healthy donors, and relapsed/refractory patients had lower baseline TCR diversity still.

Each patient's relapse followed autologous stem cell transplantation, and brentuximab vedotin exposure varied. Using immunoSEQ multiplex PCR, the repertoire was profiled, and TCRdb retains in-frame clones only, with some absent. The table records about 15,000 clones, approximately 88% of them present only once. CDR3 length: 17 residues. Trimming left V 0 bases short and J 4 bases short, with 15 bases between. Germline-derived CDR1 and CDR2 are SEHNR and FQNEAQ (reference sequence). The source is a human donor with classical Hodgkin lymphoma. The J gene is TRBJ2-2, the V gene TRBV7-9; TRBD1 is a possible D gene (6 bases). Sequenced material: peripheral blood mononuclear cells (PBMCs), taken before the second cycle of nivolumab. The CDR3 bases are TGTGCCAGCAGCTTAGCGTTTGGACAAGGGGGCACCGGGGAGCTGTTTTTT. Encoded protein: CASSLAFGQGGTGELFF.